A selection of T cell receptor beta chains follows, all from one sample in a study of blood T cell repertoires in COVID-19. Generated by immunoSEQ multiplex PCR, the TCRdb table keeps only in-frame clones and is missing some. This sample carries about 160,000 clones, roughly four fifths of them seen once, and the ten largest clones take approximately 9.9%. Sequences were obtained from peripheral blood. All receptors derive from a man aged 55 to 70 with active or convalescent COVID-19. CDR3s include the opening cysteine and the closing phenylalanine or tryptophan. A D gene is named only where the DNA matches it firmly. Expanded clones get a size class; other rows say once, few or many, or leave the size out.

cdr3_nt: TGCAGCGTTGGGGGGCGGGGGACGGATATATACGAGCAGTACTTC
cdr3_aa: CSVGGRGTDIYEQYF
v_call: TRBV29-1
j_call: TRBJ2-7
d_call: -
clone_size: -

cdr3_nt: TGTGCCACCAGTGATATGACAGGGTCGAGGTATGGCTACACCTTC
cdr3_aa: CATSDMTGSRYGYTF
v_call: TRBV24-1
j_call: TRBJ1-2
d_call: TRBD1
clone_size: -

cdr3_nt: TGTGCCAGCAGTCCGACAGGGGGGAGTCGAGCTTTCTTT
cdr3_aa: CASSPTGGSRAFF
v_call: TRBV12-3/TRBV12-4
j_call: TRBJ1-1
d_call: TRBD1
clone_size: -

cdr3_nt: TGTGCCAGCAGCTTAGGGGGTCAGGGGAGAGATACGCAGTATTTT
cdr3_aa: CASSLGGQGRDTQYF
v_call: TRBV7-2
j_call: TRBJ2-3
d_call: -
clone_size: once

cdr3_nt: TGTGCCAGCAGTTTAAGAGGACTAGCGCCGTCCTACGAGCAGTACTTC
cdr3_aa: CASSLRGLAPSYEQYF
v_call: TRBV28
j_call: TRBJ2-7
d_call: TRBD2
clone_size: -

cdr3_nt: TGTGCCAGTAGGATCGACAGGGGGAATGGAAACACCATATATTTT
cdr3_aa: CASRIDRGNGNTIYF
v_call: TRBV19
j_call: TRBJ1-3
d_call: TRBD1
clone_size: -

cdr3_nt: TGCGCCAGCAGCTCGGGACAGGAATACAATGAGCAGTTCTTC
cdr3_aa: CASSSGQEYNEQFF
v_call: TRBV5-1
j_call: TRBJ2-1
d_call: TRBD1
clone_size: -

cdr3_nt: TGTGCCAGCAGTTACTCGGCAGGGGCGGGCTACGAGCAGTACTTC
cdr3_aa: CASSYSAGAGYEQYF
v_call: TRBV6-5
j_call: TRBJ2-7
d_call: -
clone_size: -

cdr3_nt: TGCGCCAGCAGCCTCCAGGGGGCCCGCACTGAAGCTTTCTTT
cdr3_aa: CASSLQGARTEAFF
v_call: TRBV4-3
j_call: TRBJ1-1
d_call: TRBD1
clone_size: -

cdr3_nt: TGTGCCAGCTCTCCGCCGGGTCAGGGCGTCGATGAGCAGTTCTTC
cdr3_aa: CASSPPGQGVDEQFF
v_call: TRBV18
j_call: TRBJ2-1
d_call: -
clone_size: -

cdr3_nt: TGTGCCAGCGCGACGCGAGGACTAGAAATGGACGAGCAGTACTTC
cdr3_aa: CASATRGLEMDEQYF
v_call: TRBV10-3
j_call: TRBJ2-7
d_call: TRBD2
clone_size: -

cdr3_nt: TGCGCCAGCAGCTTGGGAGCGGGAGCAGGGTCCTACGAGCAGTACTTC
cdr3_aa: CASSLGAGAGSYEQYF
v_call: TRBV5-1
j_call: TRBJ2-7
d_call: TRBD2
clone_size: -

cdr3_nt: TGTGCCACCGACCCCGGACAGGGCGCCTATGGCTACACCTTC
cdr3_aa: CATDPGQGAYGYTF
v_call: TRBV19
j_call: TRBJ1-2
d_call: TRBD1
clone_size: few

cdr3_nt: TGCAGCGTCACTCTAAGTCAGGGGGCGCGTCAGCCCCAGCATTTT
cdr3_aa: CSVTLSQGARQPQHF
v_call: TRBV29-1
j_call: TRBJ1-5
d_call: TRBD1
clone_size: -

cdr3_nt: TGCGCCAGCAGCCAAGAACCGGGACTGATGTTAGAGCAGTTCTTC
cdr3_aa: CASSQEPGLMLEQFF
v_call: TRBV4-1
j_call: TRBJ2-1
d_call: -
clone_size: -

cdr3_nt: TGTGCCAGCAGCCTGTCCCCGCAGGGGGGTGAAAAACTGTTTTTT
cdr3_aa: CASSLSPQGGEKLFF
v_call: TRBV3-1/TRBV3-2
j_call: TRBJ1-4
d_call: TRBD1
clone_size: few

cdr3_nt: TGTGCCAGCAGCCAAGCGCATGGAGCGGGGGGTTTTAACACCGGGGAGCTGTTTTTT
cdr3_aa: CASSQAHGAGGFNTGELFF
v_call: TRBV4-2
j_call: TRBJ2-2
d_call: TRBD2
clone_size: -